A single sample gave rise to the 5 T cell receptor beta chains below, sequenced in a study of T cells in pancreatic ductal adenocarcinoma. Only in-frame clones appear in the TCRdb table, and some are missing; sequencing was by immunoSEQ multiplex PCR. Among about 5,200 clones, about 88% were seen once, and the ten largest hold 5.9%. Surgery without prior neoadjuvant therapy was the treatment of the selected pancreatic ductal adenocarcinoma patients. The sample was pancreatic tumor tissue. The receptors originated from a human donor with pancreatic ductal adenocarcinoma.

The chain has TRBV6-1 and TRBJ2-5; TRBD1 or TRBD2 may be the D gene (5 bases each). The V gene's germline CDR1 is MNHNS and CDR2 SASEGT. With 3 bases removed from V and 8 bases from J, the gap between germline ends came to 16 bases. The CDR3 runs to 14 residues. The CDR3 DNA reads TGTGCCAGCAGTGATTGGGGGACCCGCATCACCCAGTACTTC. This codes for CASSDWGTRITQYF.

The chain uses TRBV7-9 and TRBJ2-5; no clear D gene. V gave up 4 bases and J gave up 3 bases, with 18 bases separating them. The CDR3 is 16 residues long. Germline lookup yields CDR1 SEHNR and CDR2 FQNEAQ (reference sequence). The CDR3 bases are TGTGCCAGCAGCTATAAAGGGCCCCCAAGAGAAGAGACCCAGTACTTC. This translates into CASSYKGPPREETQYF.

This chain uses TRBV5-1 with TRBJ2-3; 7 nucleotides match TRBD1. Per the germline V gene, CDR1 is SGHRS and CDR2 is YFSETQ. This CDR3 contains 15 residues. V was pared by 0 bases and J by 2 bases, with 3 bases of the junction left unmatched. CDR3 sequence (DNA): TGCGCCAGCAGCTTGGGACAGGGCCCCACAGATACGCAGTATTTT. Amino acids: CASSLGQGPTDTQYF.

This clone was detected only once. The chain carries TRBV9 and TRBJ2-5, with 7 bases lining up with TRBD1. V gave up 4 bases and J gave up 1 base; unmatched junction bases: 7. The germline CDR1 and CDR2 sequences are SGDLS and YYNGEE. The length of the CDR3 is 15 residues. CDR3 nucleotides: TGTGCCAGCAGCACCAGGGACAGTTTCCAAGAGACCCAGTACTTC. Amino acid sequence: CASSTRDSFQETQYF.

This clone showed up just once. The chain is built from TRBV10-3 and TRBJ2-1, with TRBD1 matching 9 bases. The V segment lost 4 bases and the J segment 8 bases; nucleotides outside the gene matches: 12. The CDR3 totals 16 residues. The germline V gene encodes CDR1 ENHRY and CDR2 SYGVKD. The CDR3 is CAISGITGQGRDEQFF. CDR3 coding DNA: TGTGCCATCAGTGGGATTACGGGACAGGGACGTGATGAGCAGTTCTTC.